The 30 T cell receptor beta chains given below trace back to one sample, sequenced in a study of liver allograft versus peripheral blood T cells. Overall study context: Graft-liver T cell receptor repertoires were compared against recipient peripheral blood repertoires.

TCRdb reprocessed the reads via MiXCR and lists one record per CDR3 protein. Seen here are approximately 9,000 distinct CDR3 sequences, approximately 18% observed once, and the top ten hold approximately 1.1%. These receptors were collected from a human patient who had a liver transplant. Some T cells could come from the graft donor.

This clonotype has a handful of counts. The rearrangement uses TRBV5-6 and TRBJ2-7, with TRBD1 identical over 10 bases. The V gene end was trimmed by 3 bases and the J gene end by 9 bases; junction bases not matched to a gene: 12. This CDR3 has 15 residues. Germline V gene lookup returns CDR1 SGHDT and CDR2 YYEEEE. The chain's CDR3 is CASSSPDRGALRQYF. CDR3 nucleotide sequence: TGTGCCAGCAGCTCGCCGGACAGGGGGGCATTGAGGCAGTACTTC.

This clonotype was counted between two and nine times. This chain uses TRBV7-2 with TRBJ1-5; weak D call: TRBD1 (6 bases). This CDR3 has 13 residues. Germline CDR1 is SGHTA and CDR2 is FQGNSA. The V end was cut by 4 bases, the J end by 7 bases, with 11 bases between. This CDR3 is CASSSQGFQPQHF. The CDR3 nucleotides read TGTGCCAGCAGCTCCCAGGGGTTCCAGCCCCAGCATTTT. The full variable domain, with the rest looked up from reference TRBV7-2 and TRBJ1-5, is GAGVSQSPSNKVTEKGKDVELRCDPISGHTALYWYRQSLGQGLEFLIYFQGNSAPDKSGLPSDRFSAERTGGSVSTLTIQRTQQEDSAVYLCASSSQGFQPQHFGDGTRLSIL.

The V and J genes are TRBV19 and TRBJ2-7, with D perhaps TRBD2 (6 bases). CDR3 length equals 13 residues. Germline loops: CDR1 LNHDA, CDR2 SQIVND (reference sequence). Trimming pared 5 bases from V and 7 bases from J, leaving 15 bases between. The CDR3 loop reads CASSPPRAGEQYF. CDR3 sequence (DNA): TGTGCCAGTAGTCCCCCCCGGGCGGGGGAGCAGTACTTC.

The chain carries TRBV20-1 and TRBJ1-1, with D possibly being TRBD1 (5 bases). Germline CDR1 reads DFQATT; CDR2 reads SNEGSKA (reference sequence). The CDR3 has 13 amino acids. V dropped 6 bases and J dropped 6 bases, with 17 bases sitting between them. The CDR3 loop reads CSATPWVGAEAFF. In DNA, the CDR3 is TGCAGTGCCACTCCGTGGGTGGGGGCTGAAGCTTTCTTT.

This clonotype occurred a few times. The CDR3 sequence: CASSLAILQGNQPQHF. The DNA of the CDR3 is TGTGCCAGCAGCTTGGCCATCCTGCAGGGCAATCAGCCCCAGCATTTT. The chain uses TRBV5-5 and TRBJ1-5; D remains unclear. V lost 0 bases and J lost 2, with 12 bases in between. CDR3 length: 16 amino acids. CDR1 is SGHKS, CDR2 YYEKEE, per germline (reference sequence).

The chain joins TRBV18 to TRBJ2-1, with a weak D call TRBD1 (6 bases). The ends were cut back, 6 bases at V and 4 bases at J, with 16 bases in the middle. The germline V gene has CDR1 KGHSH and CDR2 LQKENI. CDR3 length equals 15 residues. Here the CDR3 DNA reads TGTGCCAGCTCCCCCCAGGGGTCGGGGTACAATGAGCAGTTCTTC. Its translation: CASSPQGSGYNEQFF.

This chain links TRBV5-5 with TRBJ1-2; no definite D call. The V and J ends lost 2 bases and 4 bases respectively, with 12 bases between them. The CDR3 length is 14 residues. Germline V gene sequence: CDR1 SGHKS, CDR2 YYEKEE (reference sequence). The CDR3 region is CASSFGRESYGYTF. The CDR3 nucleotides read TGTGCCAGCAGCTTTGGACGGGAAAGCTATGGCTACACCTTC.

CDR3 sequence reads: CASPLQGAPIGNTIYF. The CDR3 DNA reads TGTGCCAGCCCTTTACAGGGGGCGCCCATTGGAAACACCATATATTTT. V usage is TRBV19 and J usage is TRBJ1-3; 9 nucleotides align to TRBD1. Trimming cost V 9 bases and J 3 bases; bases outside gene matches: 12. This CDR3 has 16 residues. Germline-derived CDR1 and CDR2 are LNHDA and SQIVND (reference sequence).

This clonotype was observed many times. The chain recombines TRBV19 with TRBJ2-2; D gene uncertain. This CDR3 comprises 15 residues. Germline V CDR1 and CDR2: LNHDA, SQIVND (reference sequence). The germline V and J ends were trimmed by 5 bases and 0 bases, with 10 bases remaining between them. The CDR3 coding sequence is TGTGCCAGTAGTCAGGCCCTCGCGAACACCGGGGAGCTGTTTTTT. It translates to CASSQALANTGELFF.

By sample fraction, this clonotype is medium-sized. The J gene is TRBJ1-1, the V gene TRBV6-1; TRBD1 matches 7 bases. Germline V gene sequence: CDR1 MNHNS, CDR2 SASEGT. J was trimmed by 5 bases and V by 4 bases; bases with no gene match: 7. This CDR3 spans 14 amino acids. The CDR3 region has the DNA TGTGCCAGCAGTGGGAGAGACAGGGAGACTGAAGCTTTCTTT. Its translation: CASSGRDRETEAFF.

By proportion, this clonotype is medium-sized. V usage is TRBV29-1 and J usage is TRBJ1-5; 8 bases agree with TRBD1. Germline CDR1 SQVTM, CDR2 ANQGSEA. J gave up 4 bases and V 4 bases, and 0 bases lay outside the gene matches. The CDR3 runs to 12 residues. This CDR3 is CSVGQGNQPQHF. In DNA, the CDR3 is TGCAGCGTTGGACAGGGGAATCAGCCCCAGCATTTT.

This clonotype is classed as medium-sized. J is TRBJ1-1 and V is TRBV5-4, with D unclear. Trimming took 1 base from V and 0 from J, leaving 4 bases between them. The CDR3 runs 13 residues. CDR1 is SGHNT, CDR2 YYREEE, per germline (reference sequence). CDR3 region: CASSLLMNTEAFF. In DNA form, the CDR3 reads TGTGCCAGCAGCTTGCTCATGAACACTGAAGCTTTCTTT.

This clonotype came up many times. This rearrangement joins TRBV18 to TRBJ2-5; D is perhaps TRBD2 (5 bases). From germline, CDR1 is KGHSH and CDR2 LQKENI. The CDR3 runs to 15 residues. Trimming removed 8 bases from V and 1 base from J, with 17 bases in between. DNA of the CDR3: TGTGCCAGCGGATCAGACTACCCCGTCCAAGAGACCCAGTACTTC. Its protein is CASGSDYPVQETQYF.

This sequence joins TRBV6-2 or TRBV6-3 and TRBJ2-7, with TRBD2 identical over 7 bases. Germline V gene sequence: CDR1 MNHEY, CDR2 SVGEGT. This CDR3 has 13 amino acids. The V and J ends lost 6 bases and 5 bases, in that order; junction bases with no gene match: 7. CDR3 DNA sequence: TGTGCCAGCAGCGGTGGGAGGGTAAACGAGCAGTACTTC. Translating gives CASSGGRVNEQYF.

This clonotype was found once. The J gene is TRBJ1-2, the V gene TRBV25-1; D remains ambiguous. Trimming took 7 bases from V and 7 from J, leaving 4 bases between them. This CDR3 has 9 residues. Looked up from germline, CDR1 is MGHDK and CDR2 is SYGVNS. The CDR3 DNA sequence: TGTGCCAGCAACCGTGGCTACACCTTC. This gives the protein CASNRGYTF.

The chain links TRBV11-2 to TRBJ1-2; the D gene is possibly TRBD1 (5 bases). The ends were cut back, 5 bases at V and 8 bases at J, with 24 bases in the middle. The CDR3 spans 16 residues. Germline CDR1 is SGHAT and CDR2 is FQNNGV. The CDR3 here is CASSLLGGRTLYGYTF. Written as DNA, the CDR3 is TGTGCCAGCAGCCTTTTGGGGGGACGAACCCTCTACGGCTACACCTTC.

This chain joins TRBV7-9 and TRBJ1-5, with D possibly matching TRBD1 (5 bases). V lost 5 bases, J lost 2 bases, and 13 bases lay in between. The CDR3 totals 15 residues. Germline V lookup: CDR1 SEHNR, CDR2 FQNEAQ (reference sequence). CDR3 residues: CASSPPGRGNQPQHF. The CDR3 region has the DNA TGTGCCAGCAGCCCCCCGGGACGGGGCAATCAGCCCCAGCATTTT.

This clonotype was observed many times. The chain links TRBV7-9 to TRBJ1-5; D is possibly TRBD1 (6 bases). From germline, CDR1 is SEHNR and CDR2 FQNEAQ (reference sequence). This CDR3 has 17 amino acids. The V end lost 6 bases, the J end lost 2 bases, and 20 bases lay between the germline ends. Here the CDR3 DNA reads TGTGCCAGCAGTTCCGGGACACCGTTACGAGGCAATCAGCCCCAGCATTTT. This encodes CASSSGTPLRGNQPQHF.

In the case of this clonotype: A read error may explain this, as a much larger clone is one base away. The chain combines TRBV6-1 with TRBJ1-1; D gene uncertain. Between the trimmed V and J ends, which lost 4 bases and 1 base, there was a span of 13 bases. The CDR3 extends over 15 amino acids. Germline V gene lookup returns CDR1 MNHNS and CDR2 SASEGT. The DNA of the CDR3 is TGTGCCAGCAGTGCCGGCAGGACCCCGAACACTGAAGCTTTCTTT. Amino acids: CASSAGRTPNTEAFF.

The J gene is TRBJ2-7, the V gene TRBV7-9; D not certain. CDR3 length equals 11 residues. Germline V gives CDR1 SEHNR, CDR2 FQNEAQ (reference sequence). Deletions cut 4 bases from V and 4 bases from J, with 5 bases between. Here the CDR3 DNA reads TGTGCCAGCAGCTCCGAATACGAGCAGTACTTC. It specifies CASSSEYEQYF. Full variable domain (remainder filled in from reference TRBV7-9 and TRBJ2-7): DTGVSQNPRHKITKRGQNVTFRCDPISEHNRLYWYRQTLGQGPEFLTYFQNEAQLEKSRLLSDRFSAERPKGSFSTLEIQRTEQGDSAMYLCASSSEYEQYFGPGTRLTVT.

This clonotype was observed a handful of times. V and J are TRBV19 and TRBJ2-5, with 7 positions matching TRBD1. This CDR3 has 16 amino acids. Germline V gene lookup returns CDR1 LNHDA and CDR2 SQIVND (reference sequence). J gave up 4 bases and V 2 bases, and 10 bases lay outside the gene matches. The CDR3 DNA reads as TGTGCCAGTAGTATACACGGAACGACAGGGAGAGAGACCCAGTACTTC. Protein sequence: CASSIHGTTGRETQYF.

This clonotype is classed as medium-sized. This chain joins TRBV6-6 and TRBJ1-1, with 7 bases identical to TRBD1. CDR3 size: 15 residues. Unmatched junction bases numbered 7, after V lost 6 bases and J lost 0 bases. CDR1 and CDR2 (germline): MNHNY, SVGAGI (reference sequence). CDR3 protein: CASRDTGQMNTEAFF. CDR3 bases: TGTGCCAGCAGGGATACGGGACAGATGAACACTGAAGCTTTCTTT.

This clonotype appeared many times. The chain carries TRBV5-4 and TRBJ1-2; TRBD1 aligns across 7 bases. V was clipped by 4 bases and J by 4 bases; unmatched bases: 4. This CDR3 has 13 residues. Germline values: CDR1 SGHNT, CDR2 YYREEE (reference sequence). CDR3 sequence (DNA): TGTGCCAGCAGCCTGACAGGGACCTATGGCTACACCTTC. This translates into CASSLTGTYGYTF. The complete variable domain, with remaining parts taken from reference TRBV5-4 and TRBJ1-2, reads ETGVTQSPTHLIKTRGQQVTLRCSSQSGHNTVSWYQQALGQGPQFIFQYYREEENGRGNFPPRFSGLQFPNYSSELNVNALELDDSALYLCASSLTGTYGYTFGSGTRLTVV.

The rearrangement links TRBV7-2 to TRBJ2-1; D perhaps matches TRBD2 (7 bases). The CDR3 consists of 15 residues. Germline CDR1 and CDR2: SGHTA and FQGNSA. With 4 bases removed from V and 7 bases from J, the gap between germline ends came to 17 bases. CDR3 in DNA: TGTGCCAGCAGCTATAGGGGGGGGGAGGATAATGAGCAGTTCTTC. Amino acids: CASSYRGGEDNEQFF.

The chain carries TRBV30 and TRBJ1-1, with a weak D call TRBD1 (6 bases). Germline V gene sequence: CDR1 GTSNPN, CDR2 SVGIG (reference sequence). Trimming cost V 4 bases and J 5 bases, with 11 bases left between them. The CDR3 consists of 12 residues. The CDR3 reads CAWTGAGTEAFF. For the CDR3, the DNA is TGTGCCTGGACGGGGGCAGGGACTGAAGCTTTCTTT.

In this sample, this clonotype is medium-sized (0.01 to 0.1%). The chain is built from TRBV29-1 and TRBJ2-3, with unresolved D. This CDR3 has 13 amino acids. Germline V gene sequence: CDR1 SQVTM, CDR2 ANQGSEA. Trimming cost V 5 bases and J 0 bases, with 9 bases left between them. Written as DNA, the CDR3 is TGCAGCGTTACAAAGGTTAGCACAGATACGCAGTATTTT. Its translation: CSVTKVSTDTQYF.

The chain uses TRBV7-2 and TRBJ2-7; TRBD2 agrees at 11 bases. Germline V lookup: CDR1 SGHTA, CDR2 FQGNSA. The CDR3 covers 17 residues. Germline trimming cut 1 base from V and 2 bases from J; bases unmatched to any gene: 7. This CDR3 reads CASSLGRLAGPAYEQYF. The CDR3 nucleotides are TGTGCCAGCAGCTTAGGGAGACTAGCGGGGCCCGCCTACGAGCAGTACTTC.

The CDR3 reads CASSTEPGTGGANTEAFF. The CDR3 DNA sequence: TGTGCCAGCAGTACGGAGCCCGGGACAGGGGGGGCCAACACTGAAGCTTTCTTT. The chain employs TRBV12-3 or TRBV12-4 and TRBJ1-1; 11 bases match TRBD1. V lost 5 bases, J lost 2 bases, and 13 bases stayed unmatched. This CDR3 is built from 18 residues.

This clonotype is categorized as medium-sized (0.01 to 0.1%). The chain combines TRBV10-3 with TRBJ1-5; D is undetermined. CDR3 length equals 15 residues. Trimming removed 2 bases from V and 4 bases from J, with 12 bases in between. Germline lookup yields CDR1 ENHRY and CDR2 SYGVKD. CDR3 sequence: CAISEGQVQNQPQHF. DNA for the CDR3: TGTGCCATCAGTGAGGGTCAGGTCCAAAATCAGCCCCAGCATTTT.

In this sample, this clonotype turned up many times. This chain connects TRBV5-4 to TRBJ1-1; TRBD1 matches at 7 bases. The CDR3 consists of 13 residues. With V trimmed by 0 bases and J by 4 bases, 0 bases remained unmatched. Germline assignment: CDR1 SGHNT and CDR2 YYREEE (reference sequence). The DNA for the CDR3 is TGTGCCAGCAGCTTGGACAGGGGCACTGAAGCTTTCTTT. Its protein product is CASSLDRGTEAFF.